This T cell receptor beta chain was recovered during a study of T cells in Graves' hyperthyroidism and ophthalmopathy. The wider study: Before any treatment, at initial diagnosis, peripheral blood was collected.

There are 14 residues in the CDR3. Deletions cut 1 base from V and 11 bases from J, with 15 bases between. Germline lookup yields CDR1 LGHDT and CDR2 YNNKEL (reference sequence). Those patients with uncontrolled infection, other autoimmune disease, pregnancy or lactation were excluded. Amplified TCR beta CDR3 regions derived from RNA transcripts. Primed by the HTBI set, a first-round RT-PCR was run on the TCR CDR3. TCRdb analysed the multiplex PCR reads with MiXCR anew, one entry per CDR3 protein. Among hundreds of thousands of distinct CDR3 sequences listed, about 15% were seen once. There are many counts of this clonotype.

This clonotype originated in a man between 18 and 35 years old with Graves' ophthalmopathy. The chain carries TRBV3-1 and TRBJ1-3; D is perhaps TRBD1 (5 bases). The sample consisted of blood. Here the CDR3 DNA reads TGTGCCAGCAGCCAAGTGGACACCGACAGCTCCATATATTTT. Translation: CASSQVDTDSSIYF.